This T cell receptor (beta chain) appears in the sequencing data of a study of shared clonotypes between healthy human individuals. Study-level points and caveats: It was anticipated that sequencing depth would influence how many clonotypes donors shared. Researchers found naive subsets generally carried larger estimated richness than memory subsets. About 5% was the fraction of naive CD4 clonotypes found shared across a handful of donors.

In the case of this clone: The antigen remains undetermined.

Terminally differentiated effector memory CD45RA+ cells were excluded by CCR7 positive selection of CD45RO-negative cells. TCRdb's copy holds only in-frame clones and misses some; the assay was immunoSEQ multiplex PCR. This sample carries around 1,900,000 clones, roughly 93% of them seen once, and the ten largest clones take about 1.7%. The ends were cut back, 1 base at V and 6 bases at J, with 10 bases in the middle. The CDR3 is 13 residues long. Germline V CDR1 and CDR2: SGDLS, YYNGEE. The clonotype originates from a young man in good health. Some clones in this sample may be carry-over from other donors' samples. The source material was naive CD8+ T cells from PBMCs. This chain links TRBV9 with TRBJ1-1; D is undetermined. CDR3 coding DNA: TGTGCCAGCAGCGTATGGGGTGGCGCTGAAGCTTTCTTT. Protein product: CASSVWGGAEAFF.